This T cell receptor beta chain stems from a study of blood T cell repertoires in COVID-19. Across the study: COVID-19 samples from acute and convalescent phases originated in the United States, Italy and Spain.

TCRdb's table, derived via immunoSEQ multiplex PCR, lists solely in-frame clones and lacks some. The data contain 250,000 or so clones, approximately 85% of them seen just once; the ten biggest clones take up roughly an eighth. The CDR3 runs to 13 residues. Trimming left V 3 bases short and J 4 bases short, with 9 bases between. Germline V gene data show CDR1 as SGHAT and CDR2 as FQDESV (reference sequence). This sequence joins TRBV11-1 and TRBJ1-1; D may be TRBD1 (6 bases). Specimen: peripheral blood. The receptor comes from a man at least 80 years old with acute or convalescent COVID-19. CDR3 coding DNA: TGTGCCAGCAGCTTTGAAGGGGGCACTGAAGCTTTCTTT. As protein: CASSFEGGTEAFF.